This T cell receptor beta chain originates from a study of cytomegalovirus exposure and HLA in healthy donors. Findings and limits, study-wide: Information on immune exposure was restricted to one variable (CMV serostatus). The study reported that TCR beta sequences accurately predicted HLA-A and HLA-B alleles in most subjects. According to reports, the classifier identified cytomegalovirus status with high specificity and sensitivity. Whilst most TCR sequences proved rare, a subset of public TCRs occurred across many donors.

A remark on this clone: Antigen specificity is unknown.

Both 60 Vbeta primers and 13 Jbeta primers went into the PCR. Produced via immunoSEQ multiplex PCR; TCRdb's table is partial and in-frame only. The sample has more than 250,000 clones, about 90% seen once. V was cut by 0 bases and J by 7 bases, with 17 bases left in between. The germline CDR1 and CDR2 sequences are SGHRS and YFSETQ. The CDR3 has 16 residues. The receptor was derived from a woman in her late teens or twenties in good health and CMV-seronegative. V is TRBV5-1 and J is TRBJ2-1; TRBD2 might be the D (6 bases). Specimen: PBMCs. The chain's CDR3 is CASSLAAGSLGNEQFF. CDR3 nucleotides: TGCGCCAGCAGCTTGGCAGCGGGCTCCCTCGGGAATGAGCAGTTCTTC.